This T cell receptor (beta chain) is drawn from a study of shared clonotypes between healthy human individuals. Study context: Donor ages ranged 18 to 49 years: two women, a few men. Whole-study findings and limits: Tissue TCR repertoires likely differ from these blood-only repertoires.

Naive CD4+ cells were CD45RA-selected; the remaining cells were memory. With regard to this clone: No antigen is known for it.

The data were produced by immunoSEQ multiplex PCR, yet TCRdb's version contains in-frame clones alone and is incomplete. Here the sample spans 640,000 or so clones, approximately 75% being singletons. Germline CDR1 SEHNR, CDR2 FQNEAQ (reference sequence). The CDR3 extends over 17 amino acids. V was clipped by 7 bases and J by 3 bases, with 22 bases between them. This clonotype originated in a young woman in good health. The rearrangement joins TRBV7-9 to TRBJ2-1, with D hard to call. Input material: memory CD4+ T cells sorted from blood. Subset in this sample: CD45RA-negative fraction. For the CDR3, the DNA is TGTGCCAGCACCCGACGGAACTTCTCGCCCCTCTACAATGAGCAGTTCTTC. This gives the protein CASTRRNFSPLYNEQFF.